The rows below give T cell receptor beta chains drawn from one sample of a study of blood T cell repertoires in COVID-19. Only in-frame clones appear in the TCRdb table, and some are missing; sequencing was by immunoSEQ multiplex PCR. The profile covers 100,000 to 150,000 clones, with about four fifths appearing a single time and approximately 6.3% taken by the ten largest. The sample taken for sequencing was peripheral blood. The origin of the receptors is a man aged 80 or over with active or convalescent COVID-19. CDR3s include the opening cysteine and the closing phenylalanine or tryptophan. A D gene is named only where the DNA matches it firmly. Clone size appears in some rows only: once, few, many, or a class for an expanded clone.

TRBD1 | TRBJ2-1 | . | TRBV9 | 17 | CASSVRWDSSSYNEQFF | TGTGCCAGCAGCGTAAGATGGGACAGCAGCTCCTACAATGAGCAGTTCTTC
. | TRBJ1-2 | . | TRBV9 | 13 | CASSVATGYGYTF | TGTGCCAGCAGCGTAGCGACAGGATATGGCTACACCTTC
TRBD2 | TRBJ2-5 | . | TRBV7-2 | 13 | CASSRGGQETQYF | TGTGCCAGCAGTCGCGGGGGCCAAGAGACCCAGTACTTC
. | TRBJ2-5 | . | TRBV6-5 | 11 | CASSYSETQYF | TGTGCCAGCAGTTACAGCGAGACCCAGTACTTC
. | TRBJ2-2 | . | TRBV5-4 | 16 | CASSRGGEDRTGELFF | TGTGCCAGCAGCAGGGGAGGGGAGGACAGAACCGGGGAGCTGTTTTTT
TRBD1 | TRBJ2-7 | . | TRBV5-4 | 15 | CASSSKTGGAYEQYF | TGTGCCAGCAGCTCTAAGACAGGGGGGGCCTACGAGCAGTACTTC
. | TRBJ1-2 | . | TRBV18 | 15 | CASSPAAGANYGYTF | TGTGCCAGCTCACCAGCGGCAGGGGCTAACTATGGCTACACCTTC
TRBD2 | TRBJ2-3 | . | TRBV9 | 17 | CASSVGDSGGAQDTQYF | TGTGCCAGCAGCGTAGGGGATAGCGGGGGGGCCCAAGATACGCAGTATTTT
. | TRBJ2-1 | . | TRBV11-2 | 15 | CASSSWGEVYNEQFF | TGTGCCAGCAGCTCCTGGGGAGAGGTCTACAATGAGCAGTTCTTC
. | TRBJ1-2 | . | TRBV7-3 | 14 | CASSLTVDSGGYTF | TGTGCCAGCAGCTTAACAGTCGACAGTGGAGGCTACACCTTC
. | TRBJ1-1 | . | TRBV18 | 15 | CASSPIGQWGTEAFF | TGTGCCAGCTCACCAATAGGACAGTGGGGAACTGAAGCTTTCTTT
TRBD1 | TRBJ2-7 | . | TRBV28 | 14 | CASSLVDRSYEQYF | TGTGCCAGCAGTTTAGTGGACAGGTCCTACGAGCAGTACTTC
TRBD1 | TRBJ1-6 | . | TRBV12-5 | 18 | CASGLSTYSDRAHSPLHF | TGTGCTAGTGGTTTGTCCACCTATTCGGACAGGGCCCACTCACCCCTCCACTTT
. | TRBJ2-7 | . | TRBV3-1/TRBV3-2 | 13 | CASSQRLAHEQYF | TGTGCCAGCAGCCAACGCCTAGCCCACGAGCAGTACTTC
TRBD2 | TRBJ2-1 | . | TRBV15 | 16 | CATSREASGGAREQFF | TGTGCCACCAGCAGAGAGGCTAGCGGGGGGGCACGGGAGCAGTTCTTC
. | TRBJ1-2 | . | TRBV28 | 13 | CASSITVNYGYTF | TGTGCCAGCAGTATAACAGTAAACTATGGCTACACCTTC
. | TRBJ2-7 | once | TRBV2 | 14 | CASRNGYSSYEQYF | TGTGCCAGCAGAAACGGATACAGCTCCTACGAGCAGTACTTC
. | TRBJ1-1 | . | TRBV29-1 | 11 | CSTRGIAEAFF | TGCAGCACAAGAGGCATCGCTGAAGCTTTCTTT
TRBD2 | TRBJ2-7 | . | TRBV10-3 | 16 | CAISGGLAGERDEQYF | TGTGCCATCAGTGGGGGACTAGCGGGGGAACGGGACGAGCAGTACTTC
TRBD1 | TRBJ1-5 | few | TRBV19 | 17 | CASSTTGGKYSNQPQHF | TGTGCCAGTAGTACCACAGGGGGCAAGTATAGCAATCAGCCCCAGCATTTT
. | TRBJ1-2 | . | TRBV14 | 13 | CASSQYTSGGYTF | TGTGCCAGCAGCCAATATACGAGTGGTGGCTACACCTTC
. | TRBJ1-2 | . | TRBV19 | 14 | CASRETGTLYGYTF | TGTGCCAGTAGAGAAACAGGGACCCTCTATGGCTACACCTTC
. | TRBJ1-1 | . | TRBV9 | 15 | CASSERGVMNTEAFF | TGTGCCAGCAGCGAGCGGGGGGTCATGAACACTGAAGCTTTCTTT
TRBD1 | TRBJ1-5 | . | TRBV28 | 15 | CASSLRRQGNQPQHF | TGTGCCAGCAGTTTAAGGCGACAGGGAAACCAGCCCCAGCATTTT
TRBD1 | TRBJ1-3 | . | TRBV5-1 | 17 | CASSLRGTGETGNTIYF | TGCGCCAGCAGCTTACGCGGGACAGGGGAGACTGGAAACACCATATATTTT
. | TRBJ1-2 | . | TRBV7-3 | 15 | CASSPAGGPGDGYTF | TGTGCCAGCAGCCCAGCCGGGGGGCCTGGTGATGGCTACACCTTC
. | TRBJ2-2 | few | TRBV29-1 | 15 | CSAFDRSRGTGELFF | TGCAGCGCTTTCGACAGGTCCCGGGGCACCGGGGAGCTGTTTTTT
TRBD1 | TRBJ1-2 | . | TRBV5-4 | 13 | CASTQTGFDGYTF | TGTGCCAGCACCCAGACAGGGTTCGATGGCTACACCTTC
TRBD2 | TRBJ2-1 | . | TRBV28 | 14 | CASSTGLAGVEQFF | TGTGCCAGCAGTACAGGACTAGCGGGTGTTGAGCAGTTCTTC
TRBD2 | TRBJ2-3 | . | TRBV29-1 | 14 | CSVVRGGATDTQYF | TGCAGCGTTGTGCGGGGGGGGGCCACAGATACGCAGTATTTT
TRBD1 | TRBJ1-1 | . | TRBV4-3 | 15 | CASSQGSGGNTEAFF | TGCGCCAGCAGCCAAGGATCAGGGGGGAACACTGAAGCTTTCTTT
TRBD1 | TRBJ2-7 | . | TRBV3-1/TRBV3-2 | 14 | CASSPPPGGYEQYF | TGTGCCAGCAGCCCCCCCCCAGGGGGCTACGAGCAGTACTTC
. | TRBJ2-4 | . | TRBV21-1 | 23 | CASSKAPPSHRGRGAIRKNIQYF | TGTGCCAGCAGCAAAGCCCCACCCTCCCACAGGGGGCGAGGGGCGATCCGGAAAAACATTCAGTACTTC
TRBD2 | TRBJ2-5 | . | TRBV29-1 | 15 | CSVIDSGDPQETQYF | TGCAGCGTTATCGATAGCGGGGACCCCCAAGAGACCCAGTACTTC
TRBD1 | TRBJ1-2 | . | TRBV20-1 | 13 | CSASTGGSYGYTF | TGCAGTGCTAGTACAGGGGGCAGCTATGGCTACACCTTC
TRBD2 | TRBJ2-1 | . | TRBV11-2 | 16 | CASSPGLAGAYNEQFF | TGTGCCAGCAGCCCCGGACTAGCGGGGGCTTACAATGAGCAGTTCTTC
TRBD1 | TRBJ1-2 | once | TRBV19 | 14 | CASTIGQGGGGYTF | TGTGCCAGTACTATCGGACAGGGTGGCGGTGGCTACACCTTC
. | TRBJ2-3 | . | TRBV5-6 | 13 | CASSWTFADTQYF | TGTGCCAGCAGTTGGACTTTCGCAGATACGCAGTATTTT
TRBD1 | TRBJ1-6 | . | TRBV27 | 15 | CASSARQGQDSPLHF | TGTGCCAGCAGTGCCCGACAGGGGCAGGATTCACCCCTCCACTTT
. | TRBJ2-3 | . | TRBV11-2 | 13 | CASSSVGGDTQYF | TGTGCCAGCAGCTCCGTAGGGGGAGATACGCAGTATTTT
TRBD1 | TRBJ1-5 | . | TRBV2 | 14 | CASSVQGAGQPQHF | TGTGCCAGCAGCGTTCAGGGGGCCGGTCAGCCCCAGCATTTT
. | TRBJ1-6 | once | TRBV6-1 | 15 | CASSDRGFYNSPLHF | TGTGCCAGCAGTGATCGGGGGTTCTATAATTCACCCCTCCACTTT
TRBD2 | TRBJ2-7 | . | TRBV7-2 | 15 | CASSSPSGDPYEQYF | TGTGCCAGCAGCTCTCCTAGCGGGGACCCCTACGAGCAGTACTTC
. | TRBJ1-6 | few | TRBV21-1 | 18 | CASSKGGGESSYNSPLHF | TGTGCCAGCAGCAAAGGGGGAGGGGAGAGCTCCTATAATTCACCCCTCCACTTT
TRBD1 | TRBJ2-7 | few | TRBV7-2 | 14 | CASSTPGQFYEQYF | TGTGCCAGCAGCACGCCGGGACAGTTCTACGAGCAGTACTTC
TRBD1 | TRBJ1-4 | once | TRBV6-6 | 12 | CASSFQGAQLFF | TGTGCCAGCAGTTTCCAGGGGGCGCAACTGTTTTTT
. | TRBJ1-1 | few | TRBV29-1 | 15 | CSVDARDELNTEAFF | TGCAGCGTTGATGCCCGGGATGAATTGAACACTGAAGCTTTCTTT
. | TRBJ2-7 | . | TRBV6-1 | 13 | CASSEDFRGEQYF | TGTGCCAGCAGTGAAGACTTCCGGGGTGAGCAGTACTTC
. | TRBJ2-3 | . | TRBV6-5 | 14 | CASSYSRETDTQYF | TGTGCCAGCAGTTACTCGAGGGAAACAGATACGCAGTATTTT
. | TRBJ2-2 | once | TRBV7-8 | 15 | CASSKTIQGTGELFF | TGTGCCAGCAGCAAGACCATCCAGGGTACCGGGGAGCTGTTTTTT
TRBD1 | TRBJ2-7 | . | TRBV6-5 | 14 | CASSLTGSSYEQYF | TGTGCCAGCAGTTTGACAGGGAGCTCCTACGAGCAGTACTTC
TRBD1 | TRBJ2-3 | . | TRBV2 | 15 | CASSADRGYTDTQYF | TGTGCCAGCAGTGCGGACAGGGGATACACAGATACGCAGTATTTT
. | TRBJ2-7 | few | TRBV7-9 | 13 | CASSPTTQGLQYF | TGTGCCAGCAGCCCAACGACCCAGGGTCTGCAGTACTTC
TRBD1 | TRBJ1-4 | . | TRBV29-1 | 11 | CRGTANEKLFF | TGCAGGGGGACAGCGAATGAAAAACTGTTTTTT